The 21 T cell receptor beta chains below come from one sample, sequenced in a study of Graves' ophthalmopathy and Graves' hyperthyroidism. RNA served as the template for amplifying TCR beta CDR3 regions. RT-PCR in the first round used HTBI primers; a second-round multiplex PCR followed. TCRdb reanalysed the multiplex PCR reads using MiXCR and keeps one entry per CDR3 protein. Here the sample spans hundreds of thousands of distinct CDR3 sequences, about 20% being singletons. Sequencing was done on a sample of peripheral blood. These receptors all stem from a woman between 18 and 29 years old with stable Graves' hyperthyroidism. Some clones in this sample may be carry-over from other donors' samples.

This clonotype was seen more than once but under ten times. One end of the junction does not line up with germline, which may come from a read error. The chain employs TRBV6-1 and TRBJ2-5; possibly TRBD2 for D (5 bases). The germline gives CDR1 MNHNS, CDR2 SASEGT. The CDR3 length is 16 residues. The CDR3 sequence is CASSPLEERRREAQYF. As DNA, the CDR3 is TGTGCCAGCAGCCCACTTGAAGAGCGGAGGCGAGAGGCCCAGTACTTC.

This clonotype has a handful of counts. This chain links TRBV7-2 with TRBJ2-7; 7 positions match TRBD1. Germline V gives CDR1 SGHTA, CDR2 FQGNSA. J was trimmed by 3 bases and V by 5 bases; bases with no gene match: 10. The length of the CDR3 is 15 residues. CDR3 loop: CASSLDRVRDYEQYF. Here the CDR3 DNA reads TGTGCCAGCAGCCTTGACAGGGTACGAGACTACGAGCAGTACTTC.

The V and J genes are TRBV5-1 and TRBJ2-2, with 7 bases lining up with TRBD2. V dropped 2 bases and J dropped 2; count of bases not matched to a gene: 6. Germline V gene sequence: CDR1 SGHRS, CDR2 YFSETQ. The CDR3 has 16 residues. CDR3 in DNA: TGCGCCAGCAGCTTAATGAGCGGGATTAACACCGGGGAGCTGTTTTTT. Amino acid sequence: CASSLMSGINTGELFF.

This clonotype was seen a handful of times. This CDR3 reads CASSYSGGLQETQYF. CDR3 in DNA: TGTGCCAGCAGTTATTCAGGGGGGTTACAAGAGACCCAGTACTTC. The rearrangement uses TRBV6-5 and TRBJ2-5; TRBD1 is a possible D gene (7 bases). The CDR3 extends over 15 amino acids. Germline V gene lookup returns CDR1 MNHEY and CDR2 SVGAGI. Trimming removed 3 bases at V and 2 bases at J, with 13 bases between.

The sample holds many counts of this clonotype. The chain links TRBV10-3 to TRBJ2-2, with 8 bases matching TRBD2. V trimming: 4 bases; J trimming: 7 bases; junction bases outside the gene matches: 5. The CDR3 runs to 14 residues. Germline lookup yields CDR1 ENHRY and CDR2 SYGVKD. CDR3 protein: CAISGSGSIGELFF. CDR3 coding DNA: TGTGCCATCAGTGGAAGCGGGAGTATCGGGGAGCTGTTTTTT.

This clonotype has a count of ten or more. This chain uses TRBV5-1 with TRBJ1-2; D perhaps matches TRBD1 (5 bases). CDR1 is SGHRS and CDR2 is YFSETQ in the germline V gene. V lost 0 bases to trimming and J lost 5 bases, with 11 bases between them. The CDR3 is 14 amino acids. CDR3 amino acids: CASSLEGTKYGYTF. The CDR3 DNA reads as TGCGCCAGCAGCTTGGAGGGGACGAAGTATGGCTACACCTTC. Full variable domain (remainder filled in from reference TRBV5-1 and TRBJ1-2): KAGVTQTPRYLIKTRGQQVTLSCSPISGHRSVSWYQQTPGQGLQFLFEYFSETQRNKGNFPGRFSGRQFSNSRSEMNVSTLELGDSALYLCASSLEGTKYGYTFGSGTRLTVV.

The V call is TRBV28, the J call TRBJ1-2; D remains unclear. This CDR3 region has 12 residues. V was pared by 4 bases and J by 7 bases, with 10 bases between. Germline-derived CDR1 and CDR2 are MDHEN and SYDVKM. CDR3 region: CASSSRAGGYTF. The CDR3 DNA is TGTGCCAGCAGTTCCCGGGCGGGTGGCTACACCTTC.

The chain recombines TRBV18 with TRBJ1-1, with 7 bases that match TRBD1. CDR1 is KGHSH and CDR2 is LQKENI in the germline V gene. CDR3 size: 13 residues. J lost 7 bases, V lost 4 bases, and 6 bases had no gene match. CDR3: CASSLDRDGEAFF. CDR3 bases: TGTGCCAGCTCACTCGACAGGGATGGTGAAGCTTTCTTT.

This clonotype was picked up many times. The gene calls are TRBV5-1 and TRBJ1-1, with a tentative D call TRBD1 (5 bases). V gave up 6 bases and J gave up 1 base, with 22 bases separating them. The germline CDR1 and CDR2 sequences are SGHRS and YFSETQ. The CDR3 covers 17 residues. CDR3 in amino acids: CASTPTRGTFTNTEAFF. CDR3 bases: TGCGCCAGCACCCCAACACGAGGGACCTTTACGAACACTGAAGCTTTCTTT.

The table lists this clonotype with a few counts. V is TRBV5-1 and J is TRBJ2-2, with 8 bases aligning to TRBD1. The CDR3 contains 15 residues. The germline V gene encodes CDR1 SGHRS and CDR2 YFSETQ. The V and J ends lost 4 bases and 4 bases, in that order; junction bases with no gene match: 6. CDR3 DNA: TGCGCCAGCAGCACGGGGACAGGCCCCACCGGGGAGCTGTTTTTT. It translates to CASSTGTGPTGELFF.

This clonotype was picked up many times. V gene TRBV5-5 combines with J gene TRBJ2-7, with D possibly matching TRBD1 (5 bases). Germline CDR1 SGHKS, CDR2 YYEKEE (reference sequence). V lost 0 bases to trimming and J lost 2 bases, with 12 bases between them. This CDR3 is built from 15 residues. The CDR3 region is CASSLGGATTYEQYF. For the CDR3, the DNA is TGTGCCAGCAGCTTGGGTGGGGCCACGACCTACGAGCAGTACTTC.

This clonotype has at least ten counts. The junction departs from germline at one end; a sequencing error may be responsible. This chain uses TRBV5-1 with TRBJ2-7; 8 positions agree with TRBD2. Germline assignment: CDR1 SGHRS and CDR2 YFSETQ. This CDR3 is built from 15 residues. The CDR3 DNA follows: TGTGCCAGCAGCTTATCGAGCGGGAGCTCCTACGAGCAGTACTTC. Protein sequence: CASSLSSGSSYEQYF.

This clonotype was seen ten or more times. This sequence joins TRBV15 and TRBJ1-2; D is unclear. Trimming removed 1 base from V and 3 bases from J, with 15 bases in between. The CDR3 sequence is 16 residues long. The V gene's germline CDR1 is LNHNV and CDR2 YYDKDF (reference sequence). CDR3 DNA: TGTGCCACCAGCAGAGGCGACCGATATAGGGACTATGGCTACACCTTC. It codes for CATSRGDRYRDYGYTF.

This clonotype was recorded at least ten times. The chain couples TRBV6-5 to TRBJ2-7; a weak D match, TRBD2 (7 bases). Germline values: CDR1 MNHEY, CDR2 SVGAGI. Trimming cost V 8 bases and J 4 bases, with 15 bases left between them. This CDR3 region has 13 residues. CDR3 residues: CASASGGGYEQYF. For the CDR3, the DNA is TGTGCCAGCGCTTCGGGGGGCGGGTACGAGCAGTACTTC.

This clonotype has a count of ten or more. The rearrangement joins TRBV28 to TRBJ2-5; the D call may be TRBD1 or TRBD2 (6 bases each). Germline CDR1 MDHEN, CDR2 SYDVKM. Trimming pared 3 bases from V and 5 bases from J, leaving 13 bases between. The CDR3 has 14 amino acids. CDR3 sequence reads: CASSFSRGRETQYF. CDR3 sequence (DNA): TGTGCCAGCAGTTTTTCCCGGGGGCGGGAGACCCAGTACTTC.

This sequence joins TRBV6-1 and TRBJ1-2; possible D gene TRBD1, 5 bases. This CDR3 is 14 amino acids long. Germline CDR1 and CDR2: MNHNS and SASEGT. V lost 6 bases and J 0 bases, leaving 11 bases between the germline ends. CDR3 bases: TGTGCCAGCAGAGCCGGGGCAGCTAACTATGGCTACACCTTC. Its protein is CASRAGAANYGYTF.

This clonotype was observed many times. J is TRBJ1-5 and V is TRBV11-1, with D uncertain. Per the germline V gene, CDR1 is SGHAT and CDR2 is FQDESV (reference sequence). CDR3 length: 17 residues. V was pared by 1 base and J by 7 bases, with 20 bases between. CDR3 DNA: TGTGCCAGCAGCTTAGGGCGCACCGGGGTTGAAACACAGCCCCAGCATTTT. Its protein product is CASSLGRTGVETQPQHF.

This clonotype occurred many times. The chain recombines TRBV12-3 or TRBV12-4 with TRBJ1-2; D is ambiguous. V was trimmed by 3 bases and J by 0 bases, leaving 8 bases between them. The CDR3 has 14 residues. This CDR3 is CASSFRTSNYGYTF. The CDR3, as DNA: TGTGCCAGCAGTTTTAGAACTTCTAACTATGGCTACACCTTC.

This clonotype turned up a few times. This chain uses TRBV6-1 with TRBJ2-7; D is uncertain. With 6 bases removed from V and 7 bases from J, the gap between germline ends came to 16 bases. The germline V gene has CDR1 MNHNS and CDR2 SASEGT. The CDR3 contains 13 residues. This CDR3 reads CASSPAVSREQYF. CDR3 sequence (DNA): TGTGCCAGCAGCCCCGCCGTTTCGCGGGAGCAGTACTTC.

This clonotype was counted many times. The V call is TRBV12-3 or TRBV12-4, the J call TRBJ2-5; D is tentatively TRBD1 or TRBD2 (5 bases each). V lost 1 base to trimming and J lost 0 bases, with 9 bases between them. The CDR3 totals 15 residues. CDR3 protein: CASSLGQTNQETQYF. The CDR3 nucleotides read TGTGCCAGCAGTTTAGGACAGACTAACCAAGAGACCCAGTACTTC.

This clonotype has ten or more counts. The chain uses TRBV11-2 and TRBJ1-5; 11 positions agree with TRBD1. Germline V gene lookup returns CDR1 SGHAT and CDR2 FQNNGV. This CDR3 is 15 amino acids long. The trim removed 1 base at V and 5 bases at J, leaving 1 base unmatched. CDR3 loop: CASSLGTGGDQPQHF. As DNA, the CDR3 is TGTGCCAGCAGCTTAGGGACAGGGGGCGATCAGCCCCAGCATTTT.